The T cell receptor (beta chain) described here comes from a study of T cells in localized non-small cell lung cancer. Study-wide results and caveats: Greater T cell density in blood accompanied longer overall survival. Uninvolved adjacent lung had higher T cell clonality than tumor and all other tissues.

The trim removed 3 bases at V and 4 bases at J, leaving 12 bases unmatched. The germline V gene encodes CDR1 MGHRA and CDR2 YSYEKL. CDR3 length equals 17 residues. Clones were read by immunoSEQ multiplex PCR, and TCRdb kept only the in-frame ones, dropping some. This sample carries under 10,000 clones, less than 95% of them seen once, and the ten largest clones take roughly a sixth. Regarding this clone: The antigen remains unidentified.

The rearrangement uses TRBV4-1 and TRBJ2-1; 7 nucleotides line up with TRBD1. This TCR derives from a male donor older than 55 with stage III squamous cell lung carcinoma. Sample: peripheral blood, taken before any cancer treatment. The CDR3 protein is CASSQAHGTALYNEQFF. CDR3 sequence (DNA): TGCGCCAGCAGCCAGGCGCACGGGACAGCCCTTTACAATGAGCAGTTCTTC.